This is a list of T cell receptor beta chains from one sample in a study of patients and donors after allogeneic stem cell transplantation. TCRdb redid the calling of the RT-PCR reads with MiXCR, one entry per CDR3 protein. Counted here are about 960,000 distinct CDR3 sequences, roughly 18% occurring once; the ten biggest clones make up roughly 6%. The source material was blood, either unsorted or a sorted T cell fraction (not recorded which). The receptors were gathered from a human donor who was either an allogeneic HSCT recipient or a stem cell or donor lymphocyte infusion donor (not recorded which). It is not recorded whose cells these are; they may come from a transplant donor. CDR3s include the opening cysteine and the closing phenylalanine or tryptophan. A D gene is named only where the DNA matches it firmly. The size entry is marked missing in some rows and otherwise reads once, few, many or a size class.

>TRBD2|TRBV20-1|TRBJ2-1|NA
CSALTIAGERNEQFF
TGCAGTGCCCTGACGATAGCGGGGGAGAGGAATGAGCAGTTCTTC
>TRBD1|TRBV6-1|TRBJ1-4|few
CASSPRQGILGEKLFF
TGTGCCAGCAGTCCTCGACAGGGGATTTTAGGTGAAAAACTGTTTTTT
>TRBD2|TRBV20-1|TRBJ2-3|NA
CSAEPGLADTQYF
TGCAGTGCTGAACCGGGACTAGCAGATACGCAGTATTTT
>TRBD2|TRBV20-1|TRBJ2-7|NA
CSAGDYRSGEQYF
TGCAGTGCTGGGGACTACCGGTCCGGCGAGCAGTACTTC
>TRBD2|TRBV30|TRBJ2-3|NA
CAWRERGSTDTQYF
TGTGCCTGGAGGGAGCGGGGGAGCACAGATACGCAGTATTTT
>NA|TRBV11-3|TRBJ2-7|few
CASSQFPYEQYF
TGTGCCAGCAGCCAATTTCCCTACGAGCAGTACTTC
>TRBD2|TRBV29-1|TRBJ2-1|NA
CSVESGGRALDEQFF
TGCAGCGTTGAATCTGGCGGGAGGGCCCTGGATGAGCAGTTCTTC
>NA|TRBV11-2|TRBJ2-7|NA
CASSLALEGRYYEQYF
TGTGCCAGCAGCCTAGCTTTAGAGGGCAGGTACTACGAGCAGTACTTC
>NA|TRBV11-2|TRBJ2-1|few
CASSDLKTGERDNEQFF
TGTGCCAGCAGCGACCTCAAGACGGGGGAGCGCGACAATGAGCAGTTCTTC
>NA|TRBV20-1|TRBJ2-1|NA
CSASLFDEQFF
TGCAGTGCCTCACTGTTCGATGAGCAGTTCTTC
>NA|TRBV13|TRBJ2-7|few
CASSLSEGTYEQYF
TGTGCCAGCAGCTTATCAGAGGGGACCTACGAGCAGTACTTC
>NA|TRBV5-1|TRBJ1-5|NA
CASSLEPSQPQHF
TGCGCCAGCAGCTTGGAACCCTCCCAGCCCCAGCATTTT
>NA|TRBV9|TRBJ1-2|NA
CASSVLRAGYGYTF
TGTGCCAGCAGCGTCCTCCGCGCCGGCTATGGCTACACCTTC
>NA|TRBV4-2|TRBJ2-7|few
CASSVTGIGDEQYF
TGTGCCAGCAGCGTAACAGGGATCGGCGACGAGCAGTACTTC
>NA|TRBV5-1|TRBJ2-2|NA
CASSEQDSGELFF
TGCGCCAGCAGCGAGCAGGACAGCGGGGAGCTGTTTTTT
>NA|TRBV29-1|TRBJ2-1|many
CSVVFNEQFF
TGCAGCGTTGTTTTCAATGAGCAGTTCTTC
>NA|TRBV5-1|TRBJ2-3|NA
CASSPLRMDTQYF
TGCGCCAGCAGCCCCCTACGGATGGATACGCAGTATTTT
>TRBD2|TRBV6-2/TRBV6-3|TRBJ2-5|NA
CASSSAKPGLAGGSQETQYF
TGTGCCAGCAGTTCAGCCAAACCGGGACTAGCGGGGGGCTCCCAAGAGACCCAGTACTTC
>NA|TRBV7-6|TRBJ2-3|few
CASSFSARIPDTQYF
TGTGCCAGCAGCTTTAGTGCTAGGATTCCAGATACGCAGTATTTT